Each of the 17 T cell receptor beta chains below was sequenced from the same sample in a study of blood T cell repertoires in COVID-19. Some clones are missing from TCRdb's copy, which holds only in-frame ones; the method was immunoSEQ multiplex PCR. The sample lists over 250,000 clones; 85% to 90% were seen once. The material sequenced was PBMCs or T cells enriched from blood (not recorded which). Receptor source: a woman in her sixties or seventies in a cohort exposed to, infected with or recovered from COVID-19 (not recorded which).

This clone was counted once. CDR3 DNA sequence: TGTGCCAGCAGTTCTCAGGGCCGAGCTAACTATGGCTACACCTTC. As protein: CASSSQGRANYGYTF. V is TRBV6-5 and J is TRBJ1-2; tentative D call: TRBD1 (5 bases). Per germline, CDR1 MNHEY and CDR2 SVGAGI. Trimming shortened V by 4 bases and J by 0 bases, and 12 bases separated the two germline ends. CDR3 length: 15 amino acids.

The chain has TRBV24-1 and TRBJ1-5; no clear D gene. Trimming removed 7 bases from V and 3 bases from J, with 6 bases in between. Germline V gene sequence: CDR1 KGHDR, CDR2 SFDVKD. The CDR3 runs to 12 residues. DNA for the CDR3: TGTGCCACCAGCAGGAACAATCAGCCCCAGCATTTT. It specifies CATSRNNQPQHF.

This chain uses TRBV25-1 with TRBJ1-3, with TRBD1 matching over 7 bases. The V and J ends lost 6 bases and 3 bases, in that order; junction bases with no gene match: 8. CDR3 length: 15 amino acids. The V gene's germline CDR1 is MGHDK and CDR2 SYGVNS. CDR3 in DNA: TGTGCCAGCAGGGGCGAAGGGGACAGTGGAAACACCATATATTTT. Its translation: CASRGEGDSGNTIYF.

V gene TRBV30 combines with J gene TRBJ2-1; D may be TRBD1 (6 bases). V was clipped by 0 bases and J by 4 bases, with 10 bases between them. This CDR3 has 14 residues. Per the germline V gene, CDR1 is GTSNPN and CDR2 is SVGIG (reference sequence). CDR3 nucleotides: TGTGCCTGGAGTGTAGGGGGAAAGTACAATGAGCAGTTCTTC. Amino acid sequence: CAWSVGGKYNEQFF.

The CDR3 coding sequence is TGTGCCAGCAGTACAGGGGCTGGGGCCAACGTCCTGACTTTC. Its protein product is CASSTGAGANVLTF. V is TRBV6-6 and J is TRBJ2-6, with TRBD1 matching 7 bases. The CDR3 contains 14 residues. The germline V gene has CDR1 MNHNY and CDR2 SVGAGI (reference sequence). The V and J ends lost 5 bases and 2 bases, in that order; junction bases with no gene match: 0.

This rearrangement joins TRBV12-5 to TRBJ2-1; 7 nucleotides match TRBD2. Germline CDR1 and CDR2: LGHNT and FRNRAP. This CDR3 has 17 amino acids. J lost 7 bases, V lost 1 base, and 13 bases had no gene match. The CDR3 loop is CASGLEVMREFRNEQFF. CDR3 in DNA: TGTGCTAGTGGTTTGGAAGTAATGCGGGAGTTTAGGAATGAGCAGTTCTTC. Variable domain in full (rest from reference TRBV12-5 and TRBJ2-1): DARVTQTPRHKVTEMGQEVTMRCQPILGHNTVFWYRQTMMQGLELLAYFRNRAPLDDSGMPKDRFSAEMPDATLATLKIQPSEPRDSAVYFCASGLEVMREFRNEQFFGPGTRLTVL.

This sequence joins TRBV5-1 and TRBJ1-1, with a weak D call TRBD1 (5 bases). V shed 3 bases and J shed 4 bases, with 19 bases lying between them. The CDR3 has 16 amino acids. CDR1 and CDR2 from the germline V gene are SGHRS and YFSETQ. CDR3 DNA: TGCGCCAGCAGCTCGAAGGAGGGGAGAGTGGGCACTGAAGCTTTCTTT. Translated: CASSSKEGRVGTEAFF. Full variable domain (rest looked up from reference TRBV5-1 and TRBJ1-1): KAGVTQTPRYLIKTRGQQVTLSCSPISGHRSVSWYQQTPGQGLQFLFEYFSETQRNKGNFPGRFSGRQFSNSRSEMNVSTLELGDSALYLCASSSKEGRVGTEAFFGQGTRLTVV.

CDR3 in DNA: TGTGCCAGCAGGGGAGGGATTAGGGAAAAACTGTTTTTT. Its translation: CASRGGIREKLFF. This chain joins TRBV28 and TRBJ1-4; D is uncertain. The CDR3 loop spans 13 amino acids. CDR1 and CDR2 from the germline V gene are MDHEN and SYDVKM. Trimming stripped 6 bases from V and 8 bases from J, with 13 bases between.

This chain connects TRBV11-3 to TRBJ2-7, with 7 bases identical to TRBD2. Germline CDR1 and CDR2: SGHNT and YENEEA. There are 13 residues in the CDR3. The V and J ends lost 4 bases and 5 bases, in that order; junction bases with no gene match: 5. The CDR3, as DNA: TGTGCCAGCAGCTCGGGGGGAGCTAACGAGCAGTACTTC. It translates to CASSSGGANEQYF.

The chain combines TRBV2 with TRBJ1-1, with 9 bases matching TRBD1. Germline CDR1 is SNHLY and CDR2 is FYNNEI. With V trimmed by 6 bases and J by 0 bases, 8 bases remained unmatched. The CDR3 extends over 16 amino acids. Here the CDR3 DNA reads TGTGCCAGCAGAGGGACAGGGAGTCGGATGAACACTGAAGCTTTCTTT. Encoded protein: CASRGTGSRMNTEAFF.

The CDR3 is CASRKGQGSGNTIYF. As DNA, the CDR3 is TGTGCCAGTAGAAAAGGACAGGGCTCTGGAAACACCATATATTTT. This chain links TRBV6-5 with TRBJ1-3, with 8 bases matching TRBD1. Trimming removed 9 bases from V and 0 bases from J; junction bases left unmatched: 7. Germline V CDR1 and CDR2: MNHEY, SVGAGI. CDR3 length: 15 amino acids.

This chain joins TRBV10-1 and TRBJ2-7; D perhaps matches TRBD2 (6 bases). The CDR3 has 15 amino acids. Per the germline V gene, CDR1 is WNHNN and CDR2 is SYGVQD (reference sequence). Deletions cut 9 bases from V and 3 bases from J, with 21 bases between. The CDR3 spells CARSKYRDSHYEQYF. DNA for the CDR3: TGCGCCAGGTCGAAATACCGGGACTCCCACTACGAGCAGTACTTC.

This sequence joins TRBV9 and TRBJ2-1; 7 bases line up with TRBD2. This CDR3 has 17 amino acids. CDR1 is SGDLS, CDR2 YYNGEE, per germline. Trimming cost V 3 bases and J 8 bases; bases outside gene matches: 17. The CDR3, as DNA: TGTGCCAGCAGCGCCCTTTCTTTAGGGGAGGGATATCATGAGCAGTTCTTC. Translation: CASSALSLGEGYHEQFF.

The chain couples TRBV5-4 to TRBJ2-4; TRBD1 agrees at 8 bases. The germline CDR1 and CDR2 sequences are SGHNT and YYREEE (reference sequence). The CDR3 spans 14 residues. Trimming at V came to 4 bases and at J to 6 bases, leaving 6 bases not matched to a gene. Written as DNA, the CDR3 is TGTGCCAGCAGCGCCCCAGGGGGCGGAAACATTCAGTACTTC. Protein: CASSAPGGGNIQYF.

This chain joins TRBV24-1 and TRBJ2-5; 8 bases align to TRBD1. This CDR3 contains 17 residues. Trimming at V came to 5 bases and at J to 3 bases, leaving 13 bases not matched to a gene. Germline CDR1 KGHDR, CDR2 SFDVKD. CDR3 bases: TGTGCCACCAGTGTCCTTTCCCCGGGACAGGCCAAAGAGACCCAGTACTTC. It yields the protein CATSVLSPGQAKETQYF.

The rearrangement uses TRBV15 and TRBJ2-2; 7 nucleotides align to TRBD1. V trimming: 8 bases; J trimming: 1 base; junction bases outside the gene matches: 4. There are 14 residues in the CDR3. The germline V gene encodes CDR1 LNHNV and CDR2 YYDKDF (reference sequence). For the CDR3, the DNA is TGTGCCACCCCAGACAGGGAGAACACCGGGGAGCTGTTTTTT. Amino acids: CATPDRENTGELFF.

The gene calls are TRBV2 and TRBJ2-2; 9 bases fit TRBD1. CDR1 and CDR2 from the germline V gene are SNHLY and FYNNEI. CDR3 size: 15 residues. With 6 bases clipped from V and 7 bases from J, the junction kept 9 bases outside the gene matches. This CDR3 reads CASSATQGAGGELFF. The CDR3 bases are TGTGCCAGCAGCGCTACACAGGGGGCTGGCGGGGAGCTGTTTTTT.